The next 14 T cell receptor beta chains were all read from a single sample in a study of T cells of healthy individuals. TCRdb re-called the 5' RACE reads through MiXCR, storing one row per CDR3 protein. In the table there are more than 85,000 distinct CDR3 sequences, around 17% of which are singletons. All receptors derive from a human donor in good health.

The CDR3 protein is CSARQDIEQYF. CDR3 nucleotide sequence: TGCAGTGCTAGACAGGATATCGAGCAGTACTTC. The chain couples TRBV20-1 to TRBJ2-7; D gene ambiguous. The V gene's germline CDR1 is DFQATT and CDR2 SNEGSKA (reference sequence). V lost 2 bases and J lost 6, with 8 bases in between. The CDR3 contains 11 residues.

This chain joins TRBV6-5 and TRBJ2-3; 11 nucleotides line up with TRBD2. CDR3 size: 16 residues. J lost 4 bases, V lost 4 bases, and 7 bases had no gene match. Looked up from germline, CDR1 is MNHEY and CDR2 is SVGAGI. CDR3 DNA sequence: TGTGCCAGCAGTTTTGTAGCGGGGGGGCCGGCAGATACGCAGTATTTT. Its protein is CASSFVAGGPADTQYF.

This clonotype was recorded many times. The rearrangement uses TRBV5-6 and TRBJ2-7, with 9 positions matching TRBD2. This CDR3 is 14 amino acids long. Trimming removed 8 bases from V and 3 bases from J; junction bases left unmatched: 9. CDR1 and CDR2 from the germline V gene are SGHDT and YYEEEE. The CDR3 coding sequence is TGTGCCAGTGGAGCGGGGGGACCTTTCTACGAGCAGTACTTC. This encodes CASGAGGPFYEQYF.

In this sample, this clonotype turned up many times. The V call is TRBV7-2, the J call TRBJ1-2; unclear D gene. This CDR3 is 15 amino acids long. Trimming took 1 base from V and 2 from J, leaving 11 bases between them. The germline gives CDR1 SGHTA, CDR2 FQGNSA. The CDR3 reads CASSLVGEPNYGYTF. CDR3 in DNA: TGTGCCAGCAGCTTAGTTGGCGAACCCAACTATGGCTACACCTTC.

There are a few counts of this clonotype. The V gene is TRBV9, the J gene TRBJ2-2; the match to TRBD2 covers 9 bases. The junction had 2 bases not matched to a gene; V was cut back by 0 bases and J by 5 bases. This CDR3 spans 15 amino acids. CDR1 is SGDLS, CDR2 YYNGEE, per germline. The CDR3 region has the DNA TGTGCCAGCAGCGTAGTAGCGGGAGAGACCGGGGAGCTGTTTTTT. Translated, it gives CASSVVAGETGELFF.

This clonotype was counted a few times. The chain carries TRBV6-4 and TRBJ2-1, with D possibly matching TRBD1 (5 bases). The CDR3 runs to 16 residues. In germline, CDR1 is MRHNA, CDR2 SNTAGT. Trimming took 5 bases from V and 7 from J, leaving 21 bases between them. Here the CDR3 DNA reads TGTGCCAGCAGTCCAAGTCTAGACAGAACTATTAATGAGCAGTTCTTC. This codes for CASSPSLDRTINEQFF.

This chain joins TRBV2 and TRBJ2-1; 7 bases agree with TRBD2. CDR3 size: 13 residues. Trimming removed 0 bases from V and 11 bases from J; junction bases left unmatched: 4. From germline, CDR1 is SNHLY and CDR2 FYNNEI. The CDR3 protein is CASSEAGGGKQFF. For the CDR3, the DNA is TGTGCCAGCAGTGAAGCGGGGGGGGGAAAGCAGTTCTTC.

This clonotype was counted many times. The DNA of the CDR3 is TGTGCCAGCAGTAAACAGGGGAGTGGGACAGATACGCAGTATTTT. It is translated as CASSKQGSGTDTQYF. The chain has TRBV6-5 and TRBJ2-3; TRBD1 agrees at 7 bases. Germline V lookup: CDR1 MNHEY, CDR2 SVGAGI. V dropped 5 bases and J dropped 3; count of bases not matched to a gene: 8. The CDR3 loop spans 15 amino acids.

This clonotype has more than one count but fewer than ten. V and J are TRBV5-1 and TRBJ1-2; 9 nucleotides agree with TRBD1. Germline V lookup: CDR1 SGHRS, CDR2 YFSETQ. The J segment lost 2 bases and the V segment lost 4 bases, leaving 12 bases of the junction unmatched. CDR3 length equals 17 residues. CDR3 nucleotide sequence: TGCGCCAGCAGCAGAGAGGCCGGGACAGGGACAAACTATGGCTACACCTTC. Protein product: CASSREAGTGTNYGYTF.

This clonotype was seen only a few times. The V gene is TRBV28, the J gene TRBJ2-7; TRBD1 matches at 10 bases. There are 15 residues in the CDR3. CDR1 MDHEN and CDR2 SYDVKM come from the germline V gene. V was clipped by 8 bases and J by 6 bases; unmatched bases: 13. The DNA for the CDR3 is TGTGCCAGCCCCCCCCGGGACAGGGGAATTTCCGAGCAGTACTTC. Translating gives CASPPRDRGISEQYF.

This clonotype has more than one count but fewer than ten. The chain links TRBV20-1 to TRBJ1-2; TRBD1 matches 11 bases. Germline V gives CDR1 DFQATT, CDR2 SNEGSKA (reference sequence). CDR3 size: 14 residues. Germline trimming cut 5 bases from V and 4 bases from J; bases unmatched to any gene: 6. As DNA, the CDR3 is TGCAGTGCTCCCGGGACAGGGGGGGGCTATGGCTACACCTTC. It encodes CSAPGTGGGYGYTF.

The sample holds a few counts of this clonotype. J is TRBJ2-3 and V is TRBV4-1; D remains ambiguous. The V gene lost 1 base and the J gene lost 1 base, with 12 bases spanning the gap. This CDR3 has 16 amino acids. Per germline, CDR1 MGHRA and CDR2 YSYEKL. In nucleotides, the CDR3 is TGCGCCAGCAGCCAAGGGACCCGAGCAGGCACAGATACGCAGTATTTT. Encoded protein: CASSQGTRAGTDTQYF.

CDR3 sequence: CASSPPNGGHGSPLHF. Here the CDR3 DNA reads TGTGCCAGCAGCCCACCAAACGGGGGCCATGGTTCACCCCTCCACTTT. J is TRBJ1-6 and V is TRBV7-9; D is perhaps TRBD1 (6 bases). V dropped 5 bases and J dropped 9 bases, with 20 bases sitting between them. Germline-derived CDR1 and CDR2 are SEHNR and FQNEAQ (reference sequence). The length of the CDR3 is 16 residues.

In this sample, this clonotype turned up many times. This chain links TRBV11-1 with TRBJ2-5; D is possibly TRBD1 or TRBD2 (7 bases each). This CDR3 spans 13 amino acids. Germline loops: CDR1 SGHAT, CDR2 FQDESV (reference sequence). Trimming took 3 bases from V and 4 from J, leaving 9 bases between them. CDR3: CASSFRGGETQYF. CDR3 bases: TGTGCCAGCAGCTTCAGGGGGGGAGAGACCCAGTACTTC.